This TCR beta chain was captured by sequencing in a study of cytomegalovirus exposure and HLA in healthy donors. Study-wide results and caveats: Later work found most CMV-associated TCR beta chains apparently HLA-restricted.

Trimming took 2 bases from V and 7 from J, leaving 12 bases between them. Germline lookup yields CDR1 MGHDK and CDR2 SYGVNS. This CDR3 contains 14 residues. This clone was counted only a few times. No antigen is known for it. The PCR employed 60 Vbeta primers together with 13 Jbeta primers. In the study's own analysis: Tens of millions of unique TCR beta chains, roughly 11 million of them shared, were counted by a later analysis. Clones were sequenced by immunoSEQ multiplex PCR, and TCRdb holds only the in-frame ones, with some missing. V and J calls and clone size come straight from that table; D and trimming were deduced from the DNA. In the table there are approximately 170,000 clones, approximately 80% of which are singletons.

The rearrangement uses TRBV25-1 and TRBJ1-5; a weak D match, TRBD1 (6 bases). The source is a boy aged 2-15 years in good health and CMV-seronegative. The sample was PBMCs. The CDR3 here is CASSETGSGQPQHF. The CDR3 DNA reads TGTGCCAGCAGTGAAACAGGGTCTGGACAGCCCCAGCATTTT.